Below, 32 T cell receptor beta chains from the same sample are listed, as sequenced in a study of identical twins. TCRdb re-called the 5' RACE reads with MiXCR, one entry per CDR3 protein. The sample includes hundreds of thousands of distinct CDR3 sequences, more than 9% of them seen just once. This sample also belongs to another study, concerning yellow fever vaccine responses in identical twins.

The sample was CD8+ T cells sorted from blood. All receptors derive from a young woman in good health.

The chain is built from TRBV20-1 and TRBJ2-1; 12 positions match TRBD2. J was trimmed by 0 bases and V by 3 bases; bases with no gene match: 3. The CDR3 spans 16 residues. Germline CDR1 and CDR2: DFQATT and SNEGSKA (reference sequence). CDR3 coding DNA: TGCAGTGCTAGGGAGGGACTAGCGGGCTCCTACAATGAGCAGTTCTTC. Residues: CSAREGLAGSYNEQFF.

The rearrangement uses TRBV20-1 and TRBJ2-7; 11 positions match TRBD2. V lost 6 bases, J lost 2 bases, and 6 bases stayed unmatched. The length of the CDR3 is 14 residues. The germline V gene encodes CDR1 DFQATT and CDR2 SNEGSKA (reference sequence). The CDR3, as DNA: TGCAGTGCCCGGGGACTAGCGGAGCCCTACGAGCAGTACTTC. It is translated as CSARGLAEPYEQYF.

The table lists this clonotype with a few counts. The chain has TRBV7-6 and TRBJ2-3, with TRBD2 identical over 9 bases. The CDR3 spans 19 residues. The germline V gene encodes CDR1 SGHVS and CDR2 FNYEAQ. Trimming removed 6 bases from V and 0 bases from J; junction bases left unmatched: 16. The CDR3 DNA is TGTGCCAGCAGACGTACCCCCTGGCGGGAGGGCCTAAGCACAGATACGCAGTATTTT. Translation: CASRRTPWREGLSTDTQYF.

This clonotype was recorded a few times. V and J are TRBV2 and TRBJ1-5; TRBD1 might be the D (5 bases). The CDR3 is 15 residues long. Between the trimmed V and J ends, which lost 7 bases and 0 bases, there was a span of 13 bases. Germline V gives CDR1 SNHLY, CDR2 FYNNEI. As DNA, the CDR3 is TGTGCCAGCACTGACAGAGCTTATAGCAATCAGCCCCAGCATTTT. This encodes CASTDRAYSNQPQHF.

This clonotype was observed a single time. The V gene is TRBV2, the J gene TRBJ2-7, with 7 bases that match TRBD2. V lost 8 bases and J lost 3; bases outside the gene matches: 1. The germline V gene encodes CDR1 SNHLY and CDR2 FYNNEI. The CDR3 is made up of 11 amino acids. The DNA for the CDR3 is TGTGCCAGCGGGGACTACTACGAGCAGTACGTC. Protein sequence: CASGDYYEQYV.

CDR3 DNA: TGCAGTGCGGCCACAGATACGCAGTATTTT. It codes for CSAATDTQYF. The chain joins TRBV20-1 to TRBJ2-3; D unresolved. The length of the CDR3 is 10 residues. Trimming pared 6 bases from V and 2 bases from J, leaving 3 bases between. Germline CDR1 is DFQATT and CDR2 is SNEGSKA (reference sequence).

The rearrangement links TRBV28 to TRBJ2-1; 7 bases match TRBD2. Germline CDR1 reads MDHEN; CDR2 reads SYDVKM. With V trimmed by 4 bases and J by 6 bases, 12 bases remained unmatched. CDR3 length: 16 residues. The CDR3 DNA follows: TGTGCCAGCAGTTCCCTAGCGGTAACCCCGCCCAATGAGCAGTTCTTC. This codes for CASSSLAVTPPNEQFF.

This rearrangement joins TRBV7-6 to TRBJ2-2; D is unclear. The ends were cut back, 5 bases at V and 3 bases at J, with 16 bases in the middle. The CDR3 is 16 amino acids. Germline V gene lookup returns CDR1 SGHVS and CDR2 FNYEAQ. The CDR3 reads CASSALSRLHTGELFF. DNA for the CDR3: TGTGCCAGCAGCGCGCTAAGTAGACTGCACACCGGGGAGCTGTTTTTT.

The CDR3 sequence: CSARDATGSIETDTQYF. The CDR3 DNA follows: TGCAGTGCTAGAGACGCGACAGGGTCCATAGAAACAGATACGCAGTATTTT. The chain has TRBV20-1 and TRBJ2-3; 7 nucleotides line up with TRBD1. Germline V gene data show CDR1 as DFQATT and CDR2 as SNEGSKA (reference sequence). Trimming removed 0 bases from V and 3 bases from J; junction bases left unmatched: 12. The CDR3 spans 17 residues.

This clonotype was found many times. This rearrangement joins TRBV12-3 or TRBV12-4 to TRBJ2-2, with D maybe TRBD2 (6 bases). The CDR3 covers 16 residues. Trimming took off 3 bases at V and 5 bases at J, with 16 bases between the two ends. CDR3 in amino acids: CASSLGRHGGTGELFF. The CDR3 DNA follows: TGTGCCAGCAGTTTGGGGAGGCACGGAGGGACCGGGGAGCTGTTTTTT.

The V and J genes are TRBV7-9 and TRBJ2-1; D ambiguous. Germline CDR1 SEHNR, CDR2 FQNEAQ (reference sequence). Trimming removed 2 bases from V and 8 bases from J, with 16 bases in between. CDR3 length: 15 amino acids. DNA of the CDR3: TGTGCCAGCAGCTTAACCTACCCGGCTGGGGATGAGCAGTTCTTC. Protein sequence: CASSLTYPAGDEQFF.

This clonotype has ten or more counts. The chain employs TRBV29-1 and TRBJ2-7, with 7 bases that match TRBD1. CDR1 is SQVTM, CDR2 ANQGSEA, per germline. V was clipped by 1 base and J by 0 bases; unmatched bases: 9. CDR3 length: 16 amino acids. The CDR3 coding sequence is TGCAGCGTTGAAGTTGATACAGGGGCCGACTCCTACGAGCAGTACTTC. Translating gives CSVEVDTGADSYEQYF.

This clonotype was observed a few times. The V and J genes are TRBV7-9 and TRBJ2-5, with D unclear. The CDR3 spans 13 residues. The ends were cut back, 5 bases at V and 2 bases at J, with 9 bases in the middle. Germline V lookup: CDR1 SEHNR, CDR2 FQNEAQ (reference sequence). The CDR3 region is CASSPGRQETQYF. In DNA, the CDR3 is TGTGCCAGCAGCCCGGGTCGTCAAGAGACCCAGTACTTC. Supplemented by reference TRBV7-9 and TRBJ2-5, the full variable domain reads DTGVSQNPRHKITKRGQNVTFRCDPISEHNRLYWYRQTLGQGPEFLTYFQNEAQLEKSRLLSDRFSAERPKGSFSTLEIQRTEQGDSAMYLCASSPGRQETQYFGPGTRLLVL.

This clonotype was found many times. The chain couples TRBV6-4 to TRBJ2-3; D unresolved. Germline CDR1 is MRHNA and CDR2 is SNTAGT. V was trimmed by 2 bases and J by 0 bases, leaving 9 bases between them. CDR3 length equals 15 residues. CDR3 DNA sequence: TGTGCCAGCAGTGACACGGGCGGTAGCACAGATACGCAGTATTTT. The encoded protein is CASSDTGGSTDTQYF.

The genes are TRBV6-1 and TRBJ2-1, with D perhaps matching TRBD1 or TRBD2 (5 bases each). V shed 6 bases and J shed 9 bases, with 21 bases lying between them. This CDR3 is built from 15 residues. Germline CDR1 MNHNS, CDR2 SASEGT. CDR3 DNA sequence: TGTGCCAGCAGCCTAAGGGGCAATTGGGACCCTGAGCAGTTCTTC. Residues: CASSLRGNWDPEQFF.

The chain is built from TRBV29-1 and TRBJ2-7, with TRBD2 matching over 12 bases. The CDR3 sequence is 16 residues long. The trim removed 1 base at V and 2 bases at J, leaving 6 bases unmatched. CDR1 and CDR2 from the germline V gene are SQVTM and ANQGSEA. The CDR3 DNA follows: TGCAGCGTTGAAGGACTAGCGGGAGCCGGCGCCTACGAGCAGTACTTC. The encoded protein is CSVEGLAGAGAYEQYF.

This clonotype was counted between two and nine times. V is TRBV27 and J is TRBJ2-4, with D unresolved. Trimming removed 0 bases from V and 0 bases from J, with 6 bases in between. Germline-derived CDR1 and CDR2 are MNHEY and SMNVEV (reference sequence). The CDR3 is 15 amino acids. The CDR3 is CASSLSWLAKNIQYF. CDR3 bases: TGTGCCAGCAGTTTATCTTGGCTAGCCAAAAACATTCAGTACTTC.

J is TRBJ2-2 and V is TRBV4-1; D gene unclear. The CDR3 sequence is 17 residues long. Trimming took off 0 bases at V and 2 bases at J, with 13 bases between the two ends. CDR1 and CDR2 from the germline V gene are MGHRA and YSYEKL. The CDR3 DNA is TGCGCCAGCAGCCAAGATGGTTACGAAATTAACACCGGGGAGCTGTTTTTT. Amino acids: CASSQDGYEINTGELFF.

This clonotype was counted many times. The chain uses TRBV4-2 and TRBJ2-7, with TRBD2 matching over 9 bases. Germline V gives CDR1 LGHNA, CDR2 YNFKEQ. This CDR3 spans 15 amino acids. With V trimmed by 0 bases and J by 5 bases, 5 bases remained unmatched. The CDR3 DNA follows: TGTGCCAGCAGCCAAGATAGCGGGAGTCAGGACGAGCAGTACTTC. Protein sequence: CASSQDSGSQDEQYF.

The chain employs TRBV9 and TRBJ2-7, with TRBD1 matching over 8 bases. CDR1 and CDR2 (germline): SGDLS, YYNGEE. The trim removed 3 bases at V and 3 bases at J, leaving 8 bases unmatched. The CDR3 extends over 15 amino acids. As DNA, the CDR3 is TGTGCCAGCAGCGAGACCGGCGACAGGGGCTACGAGCAGTACTTC. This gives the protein CASSETGDRGYEQYF. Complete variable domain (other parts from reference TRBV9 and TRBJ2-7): DSGVTQTPKHLITATGQRVTLRCSPRSGDLSVYWYQQSLDQGLQFLIQYYNGEERAKGNILERFSAQQFPDLHSELNLSSLELGDSALYFCASSETGDRGYEQYFGPGTRLTVT.

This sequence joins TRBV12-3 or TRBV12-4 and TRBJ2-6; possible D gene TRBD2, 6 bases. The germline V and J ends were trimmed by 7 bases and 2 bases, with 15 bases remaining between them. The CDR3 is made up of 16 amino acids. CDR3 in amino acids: CASTGTPRAGANVLTF. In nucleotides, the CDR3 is TGTGCCAGCACAGGGACTCCCCGGGCTGGGGCCAACGTCCTGACTTTC.

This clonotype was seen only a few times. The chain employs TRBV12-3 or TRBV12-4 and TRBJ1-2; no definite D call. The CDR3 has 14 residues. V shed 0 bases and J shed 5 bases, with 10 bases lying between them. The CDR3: CASSLAVGKYGYTF. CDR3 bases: TGTGCCAGCAGTTTAGCGGTGGGGAAGTATGGCTACACCTTC.

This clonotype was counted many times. The DNA for the CDR3 is TGTGCCAGCAGCGTAGACGGGTCCCTCTTGGGTGAGCAGTTCTTC. Encoded protein: CASSVDGSLLGEQFF. The genes are TRBV9 and TRBJ2-1, with D unclear. This CDR3 spans 15 amino acids. Trimming stripped 0 bases from V and 9 bases from J, with 16 bases between. In germline, CDR1 is SGDLS, CDR2 YYNGEE.

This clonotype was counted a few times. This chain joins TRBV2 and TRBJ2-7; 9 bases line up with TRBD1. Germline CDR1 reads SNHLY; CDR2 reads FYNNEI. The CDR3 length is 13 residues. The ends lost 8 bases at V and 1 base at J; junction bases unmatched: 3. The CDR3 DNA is TGTGCCAGCGCCGACAGGGGGTCCTACGAGCAGTACTTC. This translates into CASADRGSYEQYF.

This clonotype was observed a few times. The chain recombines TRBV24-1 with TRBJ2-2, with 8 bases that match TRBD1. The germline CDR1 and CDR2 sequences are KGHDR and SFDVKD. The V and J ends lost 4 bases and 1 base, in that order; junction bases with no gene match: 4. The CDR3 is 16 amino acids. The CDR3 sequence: CATSEHGTGNTGELFF. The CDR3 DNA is TGTGCCACCAGTGAGCACGGGACAGGGAACACCGGGGAGCTGTTTTTT.

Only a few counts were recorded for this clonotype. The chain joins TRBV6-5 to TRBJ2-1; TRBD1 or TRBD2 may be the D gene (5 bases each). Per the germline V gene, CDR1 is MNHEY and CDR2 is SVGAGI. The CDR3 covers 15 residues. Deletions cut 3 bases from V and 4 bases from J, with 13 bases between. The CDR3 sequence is CASSYLGGKYNEQFF. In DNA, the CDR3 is TGTGCCAGCAGTTATCTTGGGGGAAAGTACAATGAGCAGTTCTTC.

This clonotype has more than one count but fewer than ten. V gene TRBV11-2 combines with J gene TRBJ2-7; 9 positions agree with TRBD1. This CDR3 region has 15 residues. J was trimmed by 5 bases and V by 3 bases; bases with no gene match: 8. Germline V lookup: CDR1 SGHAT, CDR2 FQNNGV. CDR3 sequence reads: CASSFRDRVLDEQYF. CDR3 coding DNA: TGTGCCAGCAGCTTCAGGGACAGGGTCTTGGACGAGCAGTACTTC. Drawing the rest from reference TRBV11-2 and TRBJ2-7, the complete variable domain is EAGVAQSPRYKIIEKRQSVAFWCNPISGHATLYWYQQILGQGPKLLIQFQNNGVVDDSQLPKDRFSAERLKGVDSTLKIQPAKLEDSAVYLCASSFRDRVLDEQYFGPGTRLTVT.

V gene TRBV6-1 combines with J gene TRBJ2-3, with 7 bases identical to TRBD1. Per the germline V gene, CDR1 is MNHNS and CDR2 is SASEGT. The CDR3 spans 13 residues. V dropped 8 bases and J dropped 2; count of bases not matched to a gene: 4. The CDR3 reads CASGTALTDTQYF. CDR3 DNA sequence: TGTGCCAGCGGGACAGCTCTCACAGATACGCAGTATTTT.

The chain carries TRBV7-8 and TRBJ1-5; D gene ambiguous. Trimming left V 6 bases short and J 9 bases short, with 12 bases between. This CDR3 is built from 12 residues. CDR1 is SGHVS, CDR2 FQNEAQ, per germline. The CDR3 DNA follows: TGTGCCAGCAGTGAAGAGGGTGGGCCCCAGCATTTT. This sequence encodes CASSEEGGPQHF.

In nucleotides, the CDR3 is TGTGCTAGTGGTTTGGTACAGGGGGTGACTGGCGAGCAGTACTTC. Translated, it gives CASGLVQGVTGEQYF. This chain links TRBV12-5 with TRBJ2-7; 8 bases match TRBD1. Germline trimming cut 0 bases from V and 6 bases from J; bases unmatched to any gene: 7. This CDR3 spans 15 amino acids. Germline-derived CDR1 and CDR2 are LGHNT and FRNRAP.

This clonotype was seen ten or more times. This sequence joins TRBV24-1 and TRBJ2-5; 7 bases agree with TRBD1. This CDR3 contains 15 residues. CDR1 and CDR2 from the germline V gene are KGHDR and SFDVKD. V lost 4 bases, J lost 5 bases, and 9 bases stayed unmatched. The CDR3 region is CATSEGGQGSETQYF. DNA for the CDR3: TGTGCCACCAGTGAAGGGGGCCAGGGTTCTGAGACCCAGTACTTC.

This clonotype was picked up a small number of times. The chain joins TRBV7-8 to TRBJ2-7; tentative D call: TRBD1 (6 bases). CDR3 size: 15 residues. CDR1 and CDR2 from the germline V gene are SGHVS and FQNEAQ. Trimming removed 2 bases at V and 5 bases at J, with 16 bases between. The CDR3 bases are TGTGCCAGCAGCTTACGGGCGCCAGGGGAAGACGAGCAGTACGTC. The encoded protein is CASSLRAPGEDEQYV.